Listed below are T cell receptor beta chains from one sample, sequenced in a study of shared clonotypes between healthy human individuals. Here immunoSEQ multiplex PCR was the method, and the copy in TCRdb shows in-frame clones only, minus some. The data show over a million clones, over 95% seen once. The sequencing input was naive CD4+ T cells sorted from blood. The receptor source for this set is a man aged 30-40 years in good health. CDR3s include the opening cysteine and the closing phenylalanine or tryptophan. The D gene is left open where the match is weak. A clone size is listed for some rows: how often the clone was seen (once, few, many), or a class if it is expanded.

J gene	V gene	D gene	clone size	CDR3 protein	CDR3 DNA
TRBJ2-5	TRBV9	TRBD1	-	CASSVVGTGETQYF	TGTGCCAGCAGCGTAGTGGGGACAGGGGAGACCCAGTACTTC
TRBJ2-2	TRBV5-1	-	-	CASSEDPNTGELFF	TGCGCCAGCAGCGAAGACCCGAACACCGGGGAGCTGTTTTTT
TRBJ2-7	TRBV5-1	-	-	CASSLAGSINEQYF	TGCGCCAGCAGCTTGGCCGGGAGTATCAACGAGCAGTACTTC
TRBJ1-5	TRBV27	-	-	CASSLRGQPQHF	TGTGCCAGCAGTTTAAGAGGTCAGCCCCAGCATTTT
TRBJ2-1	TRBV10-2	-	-	CASEGWGGNEQFF	TGCGCCAGCGAGGGCTGGGGTGGAAATGAGCAGTTCTTC
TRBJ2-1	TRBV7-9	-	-	CASSAVVARGYNEQFF	TGTGCCAGCAGCGCAGTGGTAGCTAGGGGTTACAATGAGCAGTTCTTC
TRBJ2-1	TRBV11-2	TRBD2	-	CASSPGLAGGSSSYNEQFF	TGTGCCAGCAGCCCGGGACTAGCGGGAGGGAGCAGCTCCTACAATGAGCAGTTCTTC
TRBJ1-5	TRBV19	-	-	CASKSWGDNQPQHF	TGTGCCAGTAAAAGCTGGGGAGACAATCAGCCCCAGCATTTT
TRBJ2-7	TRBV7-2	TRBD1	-	CASSLASGGHGEQYF	TGTGCCAGCAGCTTAGCTTCAGGGGGCCATGGCGAGCAGTACTTC
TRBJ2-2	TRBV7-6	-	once	CASSLRSGELFF	TGTGCCAGCAGCTTGAGGTCCGGGGAGCTGTTTTTT
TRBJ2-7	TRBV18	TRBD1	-	CASSPGFGTGKKPYEQYF	TGTGCCAGCTCACCCGGATTCGGGACAGGGAAAAAACCCTACGAGCAGTACTTC
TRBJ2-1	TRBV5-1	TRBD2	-	CASSFGELAGLGNEQFF	TGCGCCAGCAGCTTCGGAGAACTAGCGGGACTGGGCAATGAGCAGTTCTTC
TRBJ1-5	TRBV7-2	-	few	CASSQVGRTDHQPQHF	TGTGCCAGCAGCCAAGTGGGACGGACGGACCATCAGCCCCAGCATTTT
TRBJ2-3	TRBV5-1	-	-	CASSLGAEVRDTQYF	TGCGCCAGCAGCTTGGGGGCAGAAGTACGGGATACGCAGTATTTT
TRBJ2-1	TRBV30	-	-	CAWNHRKKGHNEQFF	TGTGCCTGGAATCACCGTAAAAAGGGACACAATGAGCAGTTCTTC
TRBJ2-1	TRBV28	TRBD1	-	CASRKSGTGYYNEQFF	TGTGCCAGCCGTAAATCCGGGACAGGGTACTACAATGAGCAGTTCTTC
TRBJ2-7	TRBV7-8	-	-	CASSSYRQGSEQYF	TGTGCCAGCAGCTCATATCGGCAGGGGAGCGAGCAGTACTTC
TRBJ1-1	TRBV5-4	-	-	CASSFRDLITEAFF	TGTGCCAGCAGCTTCAGGGATTTGATAACTGAAGCTTTCTTT
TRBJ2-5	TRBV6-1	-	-	CASESLVAQYF	TGTGCCAGCGAATCTCTCGTAGCCCAGTACTTC
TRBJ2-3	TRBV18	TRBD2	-	CASSPQGLAGTDTQYF	TGTGCCAGCTCACCACAGGGACTAGCGGGCACAGATACGCAGTATTTT
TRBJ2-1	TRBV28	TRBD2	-	CASGRAGPNEQFF	TGTGCCAGCGGGAGAGCGGGACCCAATGAGCAGTTCTTC
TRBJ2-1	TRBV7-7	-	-	CASSSDGASYNEQFF	TGTGCTAGCAGCTCCGACGGAGCCTCCTACAATGAGCAGTTCTTC
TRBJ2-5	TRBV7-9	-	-	CASSLAISIETQYF	TGTGCCAGCAGCTTAGCTATCTCTATCGAGACCCAGTACTTC
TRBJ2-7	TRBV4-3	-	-	CASSQTLTYEQYF	TGCGCCAGCAGCCAGACCCTCACCTACGAGCAGTACTTC
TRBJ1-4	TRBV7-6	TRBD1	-	CASSQTGGAGEKLFF	TGTGCCAGCAGCCAGACAGGGGGAGCAGGAGAAAAACTGTTTTTT
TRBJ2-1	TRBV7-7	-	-	CASSLGRVPYNEQFF	TGTGCTAGCAGCTTAGGGCGCGTTCCCTACAATGAGCAGTTCTTC
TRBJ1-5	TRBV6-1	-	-	CASREGYRHQPQHF	TGTGCCAGCCGCGAAGGCTACAGGCATCAGCCCCAGCATTTT
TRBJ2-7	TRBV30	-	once	CAWETGPYEQYF	TGTGCCTGGGAGACAGGTCCCTACGAGCAGTACTTC
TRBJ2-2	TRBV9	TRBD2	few	CASSIGLAAPGELFF	TGTGCCAGCAGCATTGGACTAGCGGCGCCCGGGGAGCTGTTTTTT
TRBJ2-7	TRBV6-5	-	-	CASSSTGLYEQYF	TGTGCCAGCAGTTCGACAGGACTCTACGAGCAGTACTTC
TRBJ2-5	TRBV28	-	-	CASSLWGPGGWQETQYF	TGTGCCAGCAGTTTATGGGGGCCAGGAGGGTGGCAAGAGACCCAGTACTTC
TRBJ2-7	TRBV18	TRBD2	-	CASSRPSGGYEQYF	TGTGCCAGCTCACGACCTAGCGGGGGGTACGAGCAGTACTTC
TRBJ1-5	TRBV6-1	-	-	CASSLRPGDQPQHF	TGTGCCAGCAGTCTCAGGCCCGGGGATCAGCCCCAGCATTTT
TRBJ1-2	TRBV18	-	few	CASSPISDGYGYTF	TGTGCCAGCTCACCCATAAGTGACGGGTATGGCTACACCTTC
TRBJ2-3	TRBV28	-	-	CANGGPSTDTQYF	TGTGCCAACGGAGGGCCCTCGACAGATACGCAGTATTTT
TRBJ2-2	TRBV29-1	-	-	CSVDLGHYTGELFF	TGCAGCGTTGATTTGGGACATTACACCGGGGAGCTGTTTTTT
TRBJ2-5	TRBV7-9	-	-	CASSLGAAAQETQYF	TGTGCCAGCAGCTTGGGGGCGGCGGCTCAAGAGACCCAGTACTTC